Each of the 30 T cell receptor beta chains below was sequenced from the same sample in a study of cytomegalovirus exposure and HLA in healthy donors. The study ran its PCR with 60 Vbeta and 13 Jbeta primers. TCRdb's copy holds only in-frame clones and misses some; the assay was immunoSEQ multiplex PCR. Recorded here are around 140,000 clones; the top ten clones represent 0.96%. Material for sequencing was PBMCs. Receptors were obtained from a male donor in good health and CMV-seronegative.

The chain combines TRBV7-2 with TRBJ2-5; D is undetermined. The CDR3 consists of 15 residues. V was shortened by 5 bases and J by 0 bases, with 13 bases between the two germline ends. Germline CDR1 reads SGHTA; CDR2 reads FQGNSA. CDR3 loop: CASSLGQGDQETQYF. The CDR3 region has the DNA TGTGCCAGCAGCCTGGGCCAAGGCGACCAAGAGACCCAGTACTTC.

This chain joins TRBV5-1 and TRBJ2-6, with D unresolved. The germline V gene encodes CDR1 SGHRS and CDR2 YFSETQ. This CDR3 comprises 15 residues. The V gene lost 0 bases and the J gene lost 0 bases, with 4 bases spanning the gap. DNA of the CDR3: TGCGCCAGCAGCTTGGAGCGCTCTGGGGCCAACGTCCTGACTTTC. Protein sequence: CASSLERSGANVLTF.

This chain uses TRBV27 with TRBJ2-3; TRBD2 matches at 15 bases. The trim removed 5 bases at V and 5 bases at J, leaving 11 bases unmatched. CDR3 length: 18 amino acids. Germline values: CDR1 MNHEY, CDR2 SMNVEV (reference sequence). This CDR3 reads CASSTLWTSGGEVDTQYF. CDR3 in DNA: TGTGCCAGCAGTACCCTCTGGACTAGCGGGGGGGAAGTAGATACGCAGTATTTT.

The chain links TRBV14 to TRBJ2-5; 9 nucleotides align to TRBD1. V shed 4 bases and J 0 bases; nucleotides not matched to a gene: 6. Per germline, CDR1 SGHDN and CDR2 FVKESK. The CDR3 spans 16 residues. CDR3 sequence: CASSPLRTGDQETQYF. The CDR3 DNA reads as TGTGCCAGCAGCCCCTTAAGGACAGGGGACCAAGAGACCCAGTACTTC. The whole variable domain, remainder taken from reference TRBV14 and TRBJ2-5, is EAGVTQFPSHSVIEKGQTVTLRCDPISGHDNLYWYRRVMGKEIKFLLHFVKESKQDESGMPNNRFLAERTGGTYSTLKVQPAELEDSGVYFCASSPLRTGDQETQYFGPGTRLLVL.

V and J are TRBV7-7 and TRBJ2-5; TRBD2 aligns across 8 bases. Unmatched junction bases numbered 5, after V lost 4 bases and J lost 4 bases. This CDR3 spans 14 amino acids. The germline CDR1 and CDR2 sequences are SSHAT and FNYEAQ (reference sequence). This CDR3 is CASSSSAGGETQYF. The CDR3 DNA sequence: TGTGCCAGCAGCTCCTCGGCGGGAGGAGAGACCCAGTACTTC.

The chain employs TRBV27 and TRBJ2-3, with 9 bases that match TRBD1. Germline CDR1 and CDR2: MNHEY and SMNVEV (reference sequence). V was pared by 6 bases and J by 5 bases, with 6 bases of the junction left unmatched. The CDR3 sequence is 14 residues long. The DNA of the CDR3 is TGTGCCAGCAGCAGACAGGGGGTGGAAGATACGCAGTATTTT. Its translation is CASSRQGVEDTQYF.

V gene TRBV25-1 combines with J gene TRBJ1-1, with D unclear. V was clipped by 4 bases and J by 0 bases, with 12 bases between them. Germline V lookup: CDR1 MGHDK, CDR2 SYGVNS. The CDR3 runs 15 residues. The CDR3 DNA sequence: TGTGCCAGCAGTGTCCCCCGAGGGATGAACACTGAAGCTTTCTTT. It yields the protein CASSVPRGMNTEAFF.

The chain combines TRBV5-4 with TRBJ2-2, with D unclear. CDR1 is SGHNT and CDR2 is YYREEE in the germline V gene (reference sequence). V was trimmed by 0 bases and J by 5 bases, leaving 11 bases between them. The CDR3 is 15 residues long. CDR3 protein: CASSLGRELTGELFF. DNA for the CDR3: TGTGCCAGCAGCTTGGGACGCGAACTAACCGGGGAGCTGTTTTTT.

In regard to this clone: At the DNA level, this CDR3 is encoded by other sequences in the same sample as well. V usage is TRBV7-9 and J usage is TRBJ1-2; 9 bases match TRBD1. The V gene end was trimmed by 1 base and the J gene end by 4 bases; junction bases not matched to a gene: 10. Germline V gene data show CDR1 as SEHNR and CDR2 as FQNEAQ (reference sequence). This CDR3 is built from 17 residues. The CDR3 reads CASSLVIGTGMFYGYTF. In nucleotides, the CDR3 is TGTGCCAGCAGCTTAGTAATCGGGACAGGGATGTTCTATGGCTACACCTTC.

The genes are TRBV27 and TRBJ2-7; possible D gene TRBD1, 6 bases. Trimming removed 3 bases from V and 2 bases from J, with 14 bases in between. This CDR3 contains 15 residues. Germline V lookup: CDR1 MNHEY, CDR2 SMNVEV (reference sequence). CDR3 residues: CASSFVTGRTYEQYF. In DNA, the CDR3 is TGTGCCAGCAGTTTTGTCACAGGGCGTACCTACGAGCAGTACTTC.

The J gene is TRBJ1-6, the V gene TRBV7-2; D not certain. This CDR3 contains 15 residues. Germline assignment: CDR1 SGHTA and CDR2 FQGNSA. The ends were cut back, 7 bases at V and 3 bases at J, with 13 bases in the middle. The CDR3 region is CASTEPGYYNSPLHF. The CDR3, as DNA: TGTGCCAGCACCGAACCGGGATACTATAATTCACCCCTCCACTTT.

The chain has TRBV10-3 and TRBJ1-6; 7 bases are a match to TRBD1. The trim removed 7 bases at V and 11 bases at J, leaving 8 bases unmatched. The V gene's germline CDR1 is ENHRY and CDR2 SYGVKD. This CDR3 has 13 residues. CDR3 sequence: CAIKDDRATPLHF. In DNA, the CDR3 is TGTGCCATCAAAGACGACAGGGCAACACCCCTCCACTTT.

The J gene is TRBJ2-1, the V gene TRBV6-8; 9 bases are shared with TRBD2. The J segment lost 6 bases and the V segment lost 9 bases, leaving 12 bases of the junction unmatched. CDR3 size: 15 residues. Germline loops: CDR1 MNHGY, CDR2 SAAAGT. The CDR3 loop is CASLPLQREVNEQFF. CDR3 nucleotides: TGTGCCAGTCTGCCCCTCCAGCGGGAGGTCAATGAGCAGTTCTTC.

V gene TRBV7-6 combines with J gene TRBJ1-2; TRBD1 aligns across 8 bases. This CDR3 region has 14 residues. After removal of 4 bases from V and 8 bases from J, the junction contained 9 bases not matched to a gene. Germline V gene lookup returns CDR1 SGHVS and CDR2 FNYEAQ. The CDR3 sequence: CASSSGQATGGYTF. As DNA, the CDR3 is TGTGCCAGCAGCTCGGGACAGGCGACCGGAGGCTACACCTTC. Filled out from reference TRBV7-6 and TRBJ1-2, the complete variable domain reads GAGVSQSPRYKVTKRGQDVALRCDPISGHVSLYWYRQALGQGPEFLTYFNYEAQQDKSGLPNDRFSAERPEGSISTLTIQRTEQRDSAMYRCASSSGQATGGYTFGSGTRLTVV.

The J gene is TRBJ1-6, the V gene TRBV25-1, with D maybe TRBD1 (6 bases). The germline CDR1 and CDR2 sequences are MGHDK and SYGVNS. V dropped 3 bases and J dropped 10 bases, with 10 bases sitting between them. The CDR3 runs 13 residues. The DNA of the CDR3 is TGTGCCAGCAGTGACAGGGGCGGGTCACCCCTCCACTTT. Translation gives CASSDRGGSPLHF.

The chain's CDR3 is CASSLEQSGVSGKNIQYF. The CDR3 bases are TGTGCCAGCAGCTTAGAACAGTCGGGGGTTAGCGGCAAAAACATTCAGTACTTC. V is TRBV7-9 and J is TRBJ2-4; D possibly corresponds to TRBD2 (6 bases). Deletions cut 1 base from V and 3 bases from J, with 19 bases between. Looked up from germline, CDR1 is SEHNR and CDR2 is FQNEAQ (reference sequence). The CDR3 is 18 residues long. The variable domain in full, with the rest retrieved from reference TRBV7-9 and TRBJ2-4, is DTGVSQNPRHKITKRGQNVTFRCDPISEHNRLYWYRQTLGQGPEFLTYFQNEAQLEKSRLLSDRFSAERPKGSFSTLEIQRTEQGDSAMYLCASSLEQSGVSGKNIQYFGAGTRLSVL.

This chain connects TRBV6-1 to TRBJ2-7; 7 bases agree with TRBD1. Germline V CDR1 and CDR2: MNHNS, SASEGT. The J segment lost 0 bases and the V segment lost 2 bases, leaving 10 bases of the junction unmatched. The CDR3 has 17 amino acids. CDR3 sequence reads: CASSEWRYWDSSYEQYF. In nucleotides, the CDR3 is TGTGCCAGCAGTGAATGGAGGTACTGGGACAGCTCCTACGAGCAGTACTTC.

V and J are TRBV4-1 and TRBJ2-7; 9 positions match TRBD2. Trimming at V came to 1 base and at J to 3 bases, leaving 4 bases not matched to a gene. The CDR3 sequence is 15 residues long. Per germline, CDR1 MGHRA and CDR2 YSYEKL. CDR3 bases: TGCGCCAGCAGCCAAGCGGCGGGGGGGCTCTACGAGCAGTACTTC. Encoded protein: CASSQAAGGLYEQYF.

The V and J genes are TRBV27 and TRBJ1-2; 9 bases line up with TRBD1. V lost 5 bases, J lost 7 bases, and 11 bases stayed unmatched. The CDR3 sequence is 15 residues long. The germline gives CDR1 MNHEY, CDR2 SMNVEV (reference sequence). The CDR3 DNA sequence: TGTGCCAGCAGTGGAACGGGACAGGGACGGCGTGGCTACACCTTC. Translation gives CASSGTGQGRRGYTF.

The gene calls are TRBV30 and TRBJ1-3; D not resolved. Germline values: CDR1 GTSNPN, CDR2 SVGIG (reference sequence). With 2 bases removed from V and 0 bases from J, the gap between germline ends came to 8 bases. CDR3 length equals 14 residues. As DNA, the CDR3 is TGTGCCTGGAGTTTATCCTTCTCTGGAAACACCATATATTTT. Translated: CAWSLSFSGNTIYF.

J is TRBJ2-2 and V is TRBV19; weak D call: TRBD2 (6 bases). Deletions cut 4 bases from V and 4 bases from J, with 13 bases between. This CDR3 has 15 amino acids. Germline V lookup: CDR1 LNHDA, CDR2 SQIVND (reference sequence). The CDR3 loop is CASSTRGRITGELFF. CDR3 coding DNA: TGTGCCAGTAGTACCCGAGGGAGGATCACCGGGGAGCTGTTTTTT.

The chain employs TRBV5-1 and TRBJ1-1; D is uncertain. This CDR3 has 13 residues. Trimming took 4 bases from V and 8 from J, leaving 15 bases between them. The germline V gene has CDR1 SGHRS and CDR2 YFSETQ. CDR3 sequence reads: CASSPWGAPEAFF. The CDR3 DNA sequence: TGCGCCAGCAGCCCGTGGGGAGCTCCAGAAGCTTTCTTT.

The chain couples TRBV19 to TRBJ2-2; D may be TRBD2 (6 bases). The CDR3 has 16 amino acids. V was cut by 6 bases and J by 1 base, with 15 bases left in between. Germline V gene lookup returns CDR1 LNHDA and CDR2 SQIVND (reference sequence). The CDR3 DNA follows: TGTGCCAGTAGAAGGCCCCTGGGAGGGAACACCGGGGAGCTGTTTTTT. Translating it yields CASRRPLGGNTGELFF.

The CDR3 spells CASSVGGRGNQPQHF. CDR3 in DNA: TGTGCCAGCAGCGTAGGGGGCAGGGGCAATCAGCCCCAGCATTTT. The chain links TRBV9 to TRBJ1-5; D may be TRBD1 (5 bases). CDR1 is SGDLS and CDR2 is YYNGEE in the germline V gene. The CDR3 runs to 15 residues. Trimming removed 0 bases from V and 2 bases from J, with 9 bases in between.

The chain employs TRBV28 and TRBJ1-2; possible D gene TRBD1, 5 bases. CDR3 length: 15 residues. V shed 1 base and J shed 7 bases, with 16 bases lying between them. Germline CDR1 is MDHEN and CDR2 is SYDVKM. CDR3 sequence: CASSLFAGRKGGYTF. The DNA of the CDR3 is TGTGCCAGCAGTTTATTTGCAGGGAGGAAGGGTGGCTACACCTTC.

V and J are TRBV7-6 and TRBJ2-5; D gene uncertain. Per germline, CDR1 SGHVS and CDR2 FNYEAQ. Trimming removed 5 bases from V and 2 bases from J, with 3 bases in between. This CDR3 contains 11 residues. The CDR3 sequence is CASSPQETQYF. The CDR3 nucleotides read TGTGCCAGCAGCCCACAAGAGACCCAGTACTTC.

V gene TRBV5-1 combines with J gene TRBJ2-5; 11 nucleotides match TRBD2. The V and J ends lost 4 bases and 4 bases, in that order; junction bases with no gene match: 6. There are 15 residues in the CDR3. CDR1 is SGHRS and CDR2 is YFSETQ in the germline V gene. CDR3 protein: CASSLAGGGGETQYF. The CDR3 DNA reads TGCGCCAGCAGCCTAGCGGGGGGAGGCGGAGAGACCCAGTACTTC.

The chain links TRBV18 to TRBJ2-2, with TRBD1 matching 7 bases. Looked up from germline, CDR1 is KGHSH and CDR2 is LQKENI. The V and J ends lost 6 bases and 0 bases, in that order; junction bases with no gene match: 16. The CDR3 has 19 amino acids. The CDR3 nucleotides read TGTGCCAGCTCGATCCTTGACAGGGATCTATTCGCGAACACCGGGGAGCTGTTTTTT. Translated, it gives CASSILDRDLFANTGELFF.

This chain joins TRBV7-3 and TRBJ2-3; 9 bases are a match to TRBD1. CDR3 length equals 17 residues. Germline CDR1 SGHTA, CDR2 FQGTGA. V dropped 4 bases and J dropped 4; count of bases not matched to a gene: 12. This chain's CDR3 is CASSSAETGGSADTQYF. The CDR3 region has the DNA TGTGCCAGCAGCTCGGCGGAAACAGGGGGCAGCGCAGATACGCAGTATTTT.

The chain carries TRBV5-6 and TRBJ2-2; TRBD1 is a possible D gene (5 bases). CDR3 size: 15 residues. V was pared by 2 bases and J by 0 bases, with 8 bases between. Germline-derived CDR1 and CDR2 are SGHDT and YYEEEE. CDR3 nucleotide sequence: TGTGCCAGCAGCTTTATGACAGCGAACACCGGGGAGCTGTTTTTT. This gives the protein CASSFMTANTGELFF.